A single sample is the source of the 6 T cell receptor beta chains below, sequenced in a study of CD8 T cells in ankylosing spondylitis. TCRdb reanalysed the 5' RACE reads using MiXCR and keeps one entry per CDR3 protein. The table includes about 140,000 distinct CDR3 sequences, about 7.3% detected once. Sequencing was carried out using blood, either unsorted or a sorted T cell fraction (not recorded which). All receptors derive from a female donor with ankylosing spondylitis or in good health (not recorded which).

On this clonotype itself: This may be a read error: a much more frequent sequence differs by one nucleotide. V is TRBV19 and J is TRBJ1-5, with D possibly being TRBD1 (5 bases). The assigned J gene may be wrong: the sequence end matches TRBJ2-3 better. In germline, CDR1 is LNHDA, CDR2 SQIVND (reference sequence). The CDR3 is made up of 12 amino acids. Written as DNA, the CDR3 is TGTGCCAGTAGTTTTCAGGGTCAGCCCCAGTATTTT. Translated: CASSFQGQPQYF.

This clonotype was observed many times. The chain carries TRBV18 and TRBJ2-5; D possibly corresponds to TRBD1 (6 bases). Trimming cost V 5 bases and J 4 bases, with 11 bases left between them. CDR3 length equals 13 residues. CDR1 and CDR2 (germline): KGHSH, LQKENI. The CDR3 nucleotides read TGTGCCAGCTCAACCGGGACACGAGAGACCCAGTACTTC. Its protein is CASSTGTRETQYF.

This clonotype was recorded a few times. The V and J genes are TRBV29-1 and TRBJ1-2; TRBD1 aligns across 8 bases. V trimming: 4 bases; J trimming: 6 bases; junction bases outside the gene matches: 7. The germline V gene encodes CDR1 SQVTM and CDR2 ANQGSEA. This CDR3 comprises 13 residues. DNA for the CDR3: TGCAGCGTTGGTACAGACAGGGGAGATGGCTACACCTTC. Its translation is CSVGTDRGDGYTF. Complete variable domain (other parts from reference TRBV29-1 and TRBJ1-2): SAVISQKPSRDICQRGTSLTIQCQVDSQVTMMFWYRQQPGQSLTLIATANQGSEATYESGFVIDKFPISRPNLTFSTLTVSNMSPEDSSIYLCSVGTDRGDGYTFGSGTRLTVV.

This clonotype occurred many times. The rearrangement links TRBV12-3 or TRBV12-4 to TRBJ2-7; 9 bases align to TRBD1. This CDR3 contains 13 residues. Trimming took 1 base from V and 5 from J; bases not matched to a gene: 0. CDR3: CASSLGQGDEQYF. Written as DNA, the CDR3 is TGTGCCAGCAGTTTAGGACAGGGGGACGAGCAGTACTTC.

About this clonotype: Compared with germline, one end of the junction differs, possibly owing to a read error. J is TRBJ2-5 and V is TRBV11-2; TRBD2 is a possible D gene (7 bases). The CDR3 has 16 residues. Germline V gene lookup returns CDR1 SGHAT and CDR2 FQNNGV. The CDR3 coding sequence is TGTGCCAGCAGCTTAGTCTCTCTGGGGGCGGGAGAGACCCTGTACTTC. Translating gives CASSLVSLGAGETLYF.

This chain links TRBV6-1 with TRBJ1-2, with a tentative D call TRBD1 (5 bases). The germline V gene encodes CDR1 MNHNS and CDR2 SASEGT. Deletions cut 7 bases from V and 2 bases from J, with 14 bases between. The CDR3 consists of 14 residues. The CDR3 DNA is TGTGCCAGCAAGGCCGGGACCTCAAACTATGGCTACACCTTC. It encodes CASKAGTSNYGYTF.